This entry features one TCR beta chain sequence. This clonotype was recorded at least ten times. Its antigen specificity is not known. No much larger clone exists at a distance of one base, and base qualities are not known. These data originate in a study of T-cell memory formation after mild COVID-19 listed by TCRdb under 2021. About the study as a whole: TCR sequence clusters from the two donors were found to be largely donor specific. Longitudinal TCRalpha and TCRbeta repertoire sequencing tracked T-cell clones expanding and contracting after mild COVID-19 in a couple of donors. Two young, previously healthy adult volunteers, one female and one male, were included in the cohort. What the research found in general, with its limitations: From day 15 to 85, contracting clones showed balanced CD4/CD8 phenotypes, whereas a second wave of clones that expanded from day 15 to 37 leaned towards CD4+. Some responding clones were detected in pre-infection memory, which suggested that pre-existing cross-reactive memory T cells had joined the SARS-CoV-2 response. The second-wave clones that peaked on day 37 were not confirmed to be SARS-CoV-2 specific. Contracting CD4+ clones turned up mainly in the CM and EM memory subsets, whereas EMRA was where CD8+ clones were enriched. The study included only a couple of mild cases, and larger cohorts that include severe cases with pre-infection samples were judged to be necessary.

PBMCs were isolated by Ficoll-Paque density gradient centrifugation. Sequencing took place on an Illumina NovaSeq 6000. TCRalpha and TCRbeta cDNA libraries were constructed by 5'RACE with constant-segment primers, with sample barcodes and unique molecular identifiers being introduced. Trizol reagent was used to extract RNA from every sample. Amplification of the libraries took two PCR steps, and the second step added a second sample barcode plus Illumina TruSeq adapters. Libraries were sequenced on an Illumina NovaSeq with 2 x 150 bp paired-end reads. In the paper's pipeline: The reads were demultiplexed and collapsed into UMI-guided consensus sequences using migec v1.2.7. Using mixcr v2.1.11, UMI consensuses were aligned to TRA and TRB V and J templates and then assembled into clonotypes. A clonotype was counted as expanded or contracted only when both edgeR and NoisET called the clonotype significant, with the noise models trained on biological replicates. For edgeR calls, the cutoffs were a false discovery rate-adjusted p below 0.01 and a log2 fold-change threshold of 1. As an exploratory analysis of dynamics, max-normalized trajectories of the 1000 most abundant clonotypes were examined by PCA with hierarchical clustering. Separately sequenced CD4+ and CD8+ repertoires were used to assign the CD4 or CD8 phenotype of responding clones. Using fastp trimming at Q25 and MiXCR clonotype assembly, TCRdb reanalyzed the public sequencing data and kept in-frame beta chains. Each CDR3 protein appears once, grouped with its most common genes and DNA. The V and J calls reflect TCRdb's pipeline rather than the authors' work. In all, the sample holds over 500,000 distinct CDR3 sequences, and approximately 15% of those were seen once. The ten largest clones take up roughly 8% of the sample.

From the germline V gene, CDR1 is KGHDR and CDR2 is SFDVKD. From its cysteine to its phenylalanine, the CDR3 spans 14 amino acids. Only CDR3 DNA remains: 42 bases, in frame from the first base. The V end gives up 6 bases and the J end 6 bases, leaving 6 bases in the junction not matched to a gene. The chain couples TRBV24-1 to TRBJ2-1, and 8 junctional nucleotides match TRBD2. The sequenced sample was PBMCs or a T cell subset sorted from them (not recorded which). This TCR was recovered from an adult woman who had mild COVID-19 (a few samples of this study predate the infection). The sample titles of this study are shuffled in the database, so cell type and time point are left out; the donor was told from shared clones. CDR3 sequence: CATSSGRSLNEQFF. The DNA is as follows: TGTGCCACCAGTAGCGGGAGAAGTCTCAATGAGCAGTTCTTC.